The 14 T cell receptor beta chains in this list originate from one sample, sequenced in a study of shared clonotypes between healthy human individuals. Cells designated naive CD8 were CD45RO-negative and were positively selected for CCR7, with terminally differentiated effector memory CD45RA+ cells excluded. The protocol was immunoSEQ multiplex PCR, while the TCRdb copy is restricted to in-frame clones and leaves out a portion. Among approximately 2,000,000 clones, around 93% were seen once, and the ten largest hold more than 1.5%. Material for sequencing was naive CD8+ T cells from PBMCs. The receptors stem from a man between 18 and 29 years old in good health. Some clones in this sample may be carry-over from other donors' samples.

A single count supports this clone. This chain links TRBV7-9 with TRBJ2-1; unclear D gene. Germline V gene data show CDR1 as SEHNR and CDR2 as FQNEAQ (reference sequence). The CDR3 is 16 amino acids. The V and J ends lost 5 bases and 1 base respectively, with 15 bases between them. The CDR3 region is CASSPPALFSYNEQFF. The CDR3 DNA is TGTGCCAGCAGCCCACCCGCCCTCTTTTCCTACAATGAGCAGTTCTTC.

This clone was seen a single time. This chain connects TRBV27 to TRBJ2-2, with D perhaps TRBD1 (6 bases). The CDR3 totals 14 residues. Germline V CDR1 and CDR2: MNHEY, SMNVEV (reference sequence). With 7 bases removed from V and 6 bases from J, the gap between germline ends came to 15 bases. This chain's CDR3 is CASTLYRVPGELFF. The CDR3 nucleotides read TGTGCCAGCACCCTATACAGGGTTCCCGGGGAGCTGTTTTTT.

The CDR3 region has the DNA TGTGCCAGCAGTTCGATTGGGACAGGGGACGAGCAGTACTTC. Residues: CASSSIGTGDEQYF. The chain recombines TRBV28 with TRBJ2-7; 10 nucleotides agree with TRBD1. From germline, CDR1 is MDHEN and CDR2 SYDVKM. This CDR3 spans 14 amino acids. V was clipped by 4 bases and J by 5 bases; unmatched bases: 5.

The J gene is TRBJ2-5, the V gene TRBV5-6; a weak D match, TRBD1 (6 bases). CDR1 SGHDT and CDR2 YYEEEE come from the germline V gene. The length of the CDR3 is 13 residues. Trimming shortened V by 3 bases and J by 2 bases, and 8 bases separated the two germline ends. The CDR3 coding sequence is TGTGCCAGCAGCTCTACAGGGCAAGAGACCCAGTACTTC. This gives the protein CASSSTGQETQYF.

This clone was seen a few times. The chain carries TRBV4-1 and TRBJ1-5; D is unclear. The CDR3 length is 15 residues. Germline V CDR1 and CDR2: MGHRA, YSYEKL. V shed 3 bases and J shed 0 bases, with 9 bases lying between them. This CDR3 is CASSQVTDSNQPQHF. As DNA, the CDR3 is TGCGCCAGCAGCCAGGTGACGGATAGCAATCAGCCCCAGCATTTT.

This clone was detected only a few times. The rearrangement joins TRBV4-1 to TRBJ1-1, with 8 bases fitting TRBD1. Trimming took 3 bases from V and 6 from J; bases not matched to a gene: 6. CDR1 is MGHRA and CDR2 is YSYEKL in the germline V gene. The CDR3 is made up of 14 amino acids. CDR3 bases: TGCGCCAGCAGCCATACACAGGGGGAGTCTGAAGCTTTCTTT. Protein: CASSHTQGESEAFF.

This chain connects TRBV28 to TRBJ2-2; 9 bases agree with TRBD1. The CDR3 runs 16 residues. V shed 6 bases, J shed 4 bases, and the junction held 9 bases outside the gene matches. Germline loops: CDR1 MDHEN, CDR2 SYDVKM. The CDR3 coding sequence is TGTGCCAGCAGGCCCGGGACAGGGCTTACCACCGGGGAGCTGTTTTTT. Amino acids: CASRPGTGLTTGELFF.

The gene calls are TRBV27 and TRBJ1-2, with D perhaps matching TRBD1 (5 bases). CDR3 length: 14 residues. The V end was cut by 3 bases, the J end by 5 bases, with 13 bases between. CDR1 is MNHEY, CDR2 SMNVEV, per germline (reference sequence). The CDR3 DNA reads TGTGCCAGCAGTTTTGGCAGGGAAAGATATGGCTACACCTTC. Amino acids: CASSFGRERYGYTF.

This chain uses TRBV6-1 with TRBJ2-1, with 8 positions matching TRBD1. The ends lost 2 bases at V and 10 bases at J; junction bases unmatched: 16. Germline CDR1 reads MNHNS; CDR2 reads SASEGT. This CDR3 contains 17 residues. DNA for the CDR3: TGTGCCAGCAGTGAACCGAGACAGGGGAGCCCCCGGCTGGAGCAGTTCTTC. This encodes CASSEPRQGSPRLEQFF.

The chain carries TRBV28 and TRBJ2-6, with 8 bases identical to TRBD2. The CDR3 loop spans 17 amino acids. Germline V gene sequence: CDR1 MDHEN, CDR2 SYDVKM. V shed 2 bases and J 0 bases; nucleotides not matched to a gene: 3. The CDR3 nucleotides are TGTGCCAGCAGTTTAACTAGCGGTACCTCTGGGGCCAACGTCCTGACTTTC. This sequence encodes CASSLTSGTSGANVLTF.

As for this clone: In the same sample, other DNA sequences code for this CDR3. This sequence joins TRBV5-1 and TRBJ2-3; no firm D call. With 0 bases removed from V and 2 bases from J, the gap between germline ends came to 10 bases. Germline CDR1 reads SGHRS; CDR2 reads YFSETQ. CDR3 length: 15 residues. Written as DNA, the CDR3 is TGCGCCAGCAGCTTGGGGGTCAGATCCACAGATACGCAGTATTTT. Translation: CASSLGVRSTDTQYF.

In nucleotides, the CDR3 is TGTGCCAGCAGCCAATGGGCGCCCCTAGGGGCTTTCTTT. This gives the protein CASSQWAPLGAFF. The gene calls are TRBV16 and TRBJ1-1; D is undetermined. This CDR3 has 13 amino acids. The V end lost 1 base, the J end lost 11 bases, and 14 bases lay between the germline ends. Germline CDR1 and CDR2: KGHSY and FQNENV.

This chain uses TRBV4-2 with TRBJ2-1; the D gene is possibly TRBD2 (5 bases). V shed 2 bases and J shed 7 bases, with 21 bases lying between them. The CDR3 extends over 17 amino acids. The germline V gene has CDR1 LGHNA and CDR2 YNFKEQ. The CDR3 here is CASSQSGLPGPRNEQFF. The CDR3 coding sequence is TGTGCCAGCAGCCAATCTGGACTTCCCGGGCCCCGGAATGAGCAGTTCTTC.

The chain links TRBV10-2 to TRBJ2-1, with 7 bases fitting TRBD1. CDR3 size: 15 residues. After removal of 5 bases from V and 7 bases from J, the junction contained 11 bases not matched to a gene. Per the germline V gene, CDR1 is WSHSY and CDR2 is SAAADI. The DNA of the CDR3 is TGCGCCAGCAGTTCCCGGGACAGTAGAAGAAATGAGCAGTTCTTC. Its translation is CASSSRDSRRNEQFF.